A single sample is the source of the 5 T cell receptor beta chains below, sequenced in a study of beta chain features in type 1 diabetes. The whole isolated RNA underwent reverse transcription, so sequencing captured expressed TCRB transcripts. Libraries were prepared by immunoSEQ multiplex PCR; TCRdb keeps only in-frame clonotypes and omits some of them. The data contain 850,000 to 900,000 clones, roughly 15% of them singletons. The sequencing input was naive CD4+ T cells from blood. These receptor sequences come from a woman younger than 30 in good health.

CDR3 sequence reads: CASSQEAGGPPADTQYF. DNA of the CDR3: TGCGCCAGCAGCCAAGAGGCGGGAGGGCCCCCCGCAGATACGCAGTATTTT. This chain links TRBV4-3 with TRBJ2-3, with TRBD2 matching over 9 bases. The length of the CDR3 is 17 residues. With 0 bases clipped from V and 4 bases from J, the junction kept 8 bases outside the gene matches. Looked up from germline, CDR1 is LGHNA and CDR2 is YSLEER.

The CDR3 nucleotides are TGTGCCAGCAGCTCCCAACTGGGTGAGCAGTTCTTC. Its protein is CASSSQLGEQFF. The rearrangement uses TRBV11-2 and TRBJ2-1; D call uncertain. The CDR3 is 12 residues long. V shed 4 bases and J shed 9 bases, with 10 bases lying between them. CDR1 is SGHAT, CDR2 FQNNGV, per germline.

CDR3 in amino acids: CASSQDGGRNTEAFF. CDR3 sequence (DNA): TGTGCCAGCAGCCAAGATGGGGGCAGGAACACTGAAGCTTTCTTT. The chain carries TRBV4-2 and TRBJ1-1; TRBD1 might be the D (6 bases). The CDR3 loop spans 15 amino acids. Trimming cost V 0 bases and J 1 base, with 9 bases left between them. Germline V gives CDR1 LGHNA, CDR2 YNFKEQ.

CDR3 loop: CASSVGARGGETQYF. DNA for the CDR3: TGTGCCAGCAGCGTAGGCGCTAGGGGGGGTGAGACCCAGTACTTC. This chain joins TRBV9 and TRBJ2-5, with D maybe TRBD2 (7 bases). The germline CDR1 and CDR2 sequences are SGDLS and YYNGEE. This CDR3 is built from 15 residues. V lost 0 bases and J lost 5, with 14 bases in between.

J is TRBJ2-7 and V is TRBV6-6; 10 positions agree with TRBD2. V was pared by 6 bases and J by 12 bases, with 14 bases of the junction left unmatched. Germline V gene data show CDR1 as MNHNY and CDR2 as SVGAGI (reference sequence). This CDR3 comprises 14 residues. CDR3 loop: CASSPSGRAPVPYF. In DNA form, the CDR3 reads TGTGCCAGCAGCCCAAGCGGGAGGGCCCCAGTTCCGTACTTC.